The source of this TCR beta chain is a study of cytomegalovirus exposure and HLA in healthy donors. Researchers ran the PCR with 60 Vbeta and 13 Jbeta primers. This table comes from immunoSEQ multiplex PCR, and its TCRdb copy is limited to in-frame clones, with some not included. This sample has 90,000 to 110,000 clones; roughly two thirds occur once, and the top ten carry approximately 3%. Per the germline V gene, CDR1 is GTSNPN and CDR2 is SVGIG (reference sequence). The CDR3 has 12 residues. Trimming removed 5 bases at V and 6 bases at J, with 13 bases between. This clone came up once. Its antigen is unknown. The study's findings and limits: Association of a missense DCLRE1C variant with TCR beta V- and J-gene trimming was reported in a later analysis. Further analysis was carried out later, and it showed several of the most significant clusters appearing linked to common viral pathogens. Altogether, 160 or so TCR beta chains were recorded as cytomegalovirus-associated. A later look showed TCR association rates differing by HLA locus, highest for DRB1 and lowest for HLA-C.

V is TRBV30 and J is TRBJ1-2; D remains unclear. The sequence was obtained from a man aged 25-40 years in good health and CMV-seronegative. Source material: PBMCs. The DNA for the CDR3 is TGTGCCTGGGGGTTCGGGTATGATGGCTACACCTTC. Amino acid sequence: CAWGFGYDGYTF.